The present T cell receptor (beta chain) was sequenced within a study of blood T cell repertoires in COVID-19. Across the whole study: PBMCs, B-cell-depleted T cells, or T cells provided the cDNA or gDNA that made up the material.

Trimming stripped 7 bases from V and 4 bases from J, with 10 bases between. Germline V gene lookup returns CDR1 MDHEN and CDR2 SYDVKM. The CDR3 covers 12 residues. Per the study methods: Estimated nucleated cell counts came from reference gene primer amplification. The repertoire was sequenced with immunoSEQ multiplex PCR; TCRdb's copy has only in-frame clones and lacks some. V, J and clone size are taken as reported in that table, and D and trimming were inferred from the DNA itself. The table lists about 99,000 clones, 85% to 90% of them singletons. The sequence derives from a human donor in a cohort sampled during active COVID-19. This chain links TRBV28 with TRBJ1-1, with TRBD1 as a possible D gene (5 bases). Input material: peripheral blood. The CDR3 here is CASNSGGTEAFF. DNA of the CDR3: TGTGCCAGCAATTCGGGGGGCACTGAAGCTTTCTTT.